This T cell receptor (beta chain) is from a study of OX40 agonist ivuxolimab in advanced cancers. In the study overall: The costimulatory receptor OX40 (CD134) was targeted by ivuxolimab, a fully human IgG2 agonistic monoclonal antibody. Partial responses occurred in three dose-escalation patients: two with cutaneous melanoma and one with hepatocellular carcinoma. Prior anti-PD-1, anti-PD-L1 or anti-CTLA-4 therapy was permitted, and approximately 42% of dose-escalation patients had received checkpoint inhibitors. Intravenous ivuxolimab was administered to patients every 2 weeks at six dose levels: 0.01, 0.1, 0.3, 1.5, 3 and 10 mg/kg. Peripheral TCRbeta sequencing aimed to test whether ivuxolimab altered TCR sequence diversity and caused clonal T-cell expansion. Of the roughly 53 patients in dose escalation, around 19 had hepatocellular carcinoma, some 15 had melanoma, 9 had renal cell carcinoma and 9 had head and neck cancer. A male proportion of 82.7% and a mean age of approximately 62 years, ranging from 23 to 79, were recorded for the dose-escalation cohort. The paper reports the monotherapy dose-escalation portion (N ≈ 52 patients) of the phase I ivuxolimab trial.

What the research found in general, with its limitations: After ivuxolimab, more expanded clones were found on average in CD8+ T cells than in CD4+ T cells. The antigen specificity of the peripheral T cells that underwent clonal expansion was not determined. Low levels of normalized T-cell clonal expansion were also seen in some patients who did not respond. At doses of 0.1 to 3.0 mg/kg, clonal expansion of both CD4+ and CD8+ T cells in blood was seen between baseline and week 6. Partial responders in the 0.1-3.0 mg/kg groups had among the lowest normalized peripheral clonal expansion, especially among CD8+ T cells.

Patients with a history of autoimmune disease or receiving systemic immunosuppression were excluded from the trial. Peripheral blood for TCR sequencing was drawn from every dose cohort at baseline, at cycle 4 day 1 and at cycle 7 day 1. The samples were taken from a phase I, first-in-human, multicenter, open-label dose-escalation trial of ivuxolimab. The trial enrolled adults with locally advanced or metastatic head and neck squamous cell, hepatocellular, melanoma or renal cell carcinoma. Before TCR sequencing, CD4+ and CD8+ T cells were separately sorted from peripheral blood. Genomic DNA was extracted from sorted cells for sequencing of the TCRbeta CDR3 region. The immunoSEQ Assay was used for sequencing of TCRbeta CDR3 regions. In its TCRdb copy, this immuneACCESS table keeps in-frame sequences only and misses some clones. Where compared with another copy, unresolved V genes explain less than half of these, and the others have no known cause. The sample profile shows about 20,000 clones; around 85% of them were found once. The leading ten clones occupy around two fifths of the sample.

Comments on this clone: It has no known antigen specificity. Base quality data are lacking; no much larger clone is found one base away.

The sequence was collected from an adult with an advanced solid tumor such as melanoma, head and neck, liver or kidney cancer. Here the sequenced sample was CD4+ or CD8+ T cells sorted from blood, taken in a trial of the OX40 agonist ivuxolimab.

The nucleotide sequence reads TGTGCCAGCAGTGAAGCGCTGATGGGGACAGGGGGCTATGGCTACACCTTC. Its protein is CASSEALMGTGGYGYTF. The chain was built from TRBV2 and TRBJ1-2; 11 bases in between match TRBD1. Sequences SNHLY (CDR1) and FYNNEI (CDR2) are obtained from the germline V gene. Relative to germline, V is missing 0 bases and J is missing 4 bases, with 7 bases of the junction outside any gene match. Spanning cysteine to phenylalanine, the CDR3 consists of 17 amino acids. Only the CDR3 DNA stays, 51 bases, in frame from base 1.